This T cell receptor beta chain was recorded in a study of T-cell memory formation after mild COVID-19. General observations from the study: Pre-infection memory showed some responding clones, and this suggested that cross-reactive memory joined.

In regard to this clonotype: Its antigen is currently unknown.

5'RACE with constant-segment primers yielded barcoded, UMI-tagged TCR alpha and TCR beta cDNA libraries. TCRdb re-called the 5' RACE reads with MiXCR, one entry per CDR3 protein. The table lists around 65,000 distinct CDR3 sequences, 9% to 9.5% of them singletons. V lost 5 bases, J lost 0 bases, and 4 bases lay in between. Per germline, CDR1 MDHEN and CDR2 SYDVKM. The CDR3 has 12 residues. The sequenced sample consisted of PBMCs or a T cell subset sorted from them (not recorded which). This chain uses TRBV28 with TRBJ1-1; no clear D gene. This receptor was identified in a man aged 18 to 30 who had mild COVID-19 (a few samples of this study predate the infection). Cell type and time point are not known. The CDR3: CASSPLNTEAFF. Here the CDR3 DNA reads TGTGCCAGCAGTCCTTTGAACACTGAAGCTTTCTTT.